This T cell receptor beta chain was recorded in a study of T cells expressing NK-cell markers. Study overall: From sorted CD3+CD56+NKG2C+, CD3+CD56+NKG2C- and CD3+CD56-NKG2C+ T cells came the TCR beta repertoires. HCMV seropositivity marked most of the eight sequenced donors; one was seronegative. Study outcomes and limitations: It was still unclear whether expanded NKG2C+ T cell clones were HCMV specific. Among several donors, these clonotypes also ranked first in the CD3+CD56-NKG2C+ fraction.

CDR1 SGHNT and CDR2 YYREEE come from the germline V gene (reference sequence). This CDR3 comprises 14 residues. Worth noting for this clonotype: Its cognate antigen is unknown.

Each CDR3 protein gets one entry in TCRdb, which reprocessed the 5' RACE reads and gives no DNA. The sample holds hundreds of thousands of distinct CDR3 sequences. The sequence came from a woman aged 18-70 years in good health. The chain uses TRBV5-4 and TRBJ2-5; TCRdb's assignment of TRBD2 cannot be checked, as there is no DNA. Source material: blood T cells: a sorted CD56 or NKG2C T cell subset, CD4+ or CD8+ T cells, or bulk PBMC T cells (not recorded which). The CDR3 is CASSLGWEEETQYF.